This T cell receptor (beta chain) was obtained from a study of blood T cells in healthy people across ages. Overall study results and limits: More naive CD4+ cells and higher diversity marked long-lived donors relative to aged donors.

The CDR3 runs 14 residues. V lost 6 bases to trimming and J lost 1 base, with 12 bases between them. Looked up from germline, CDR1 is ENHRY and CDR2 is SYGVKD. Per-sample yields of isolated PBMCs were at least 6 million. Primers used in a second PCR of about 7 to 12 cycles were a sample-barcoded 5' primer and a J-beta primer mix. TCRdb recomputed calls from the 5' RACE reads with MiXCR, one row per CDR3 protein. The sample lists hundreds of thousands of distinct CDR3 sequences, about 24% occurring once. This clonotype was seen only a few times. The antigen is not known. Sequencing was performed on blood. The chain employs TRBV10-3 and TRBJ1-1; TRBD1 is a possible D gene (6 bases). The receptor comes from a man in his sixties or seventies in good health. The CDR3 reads CAISMRQENTEAFF. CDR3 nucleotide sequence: TGTGCCATCAGCATGAGACAGGAGAACACTGAAGCTTTCTTT.